These 21 T cell receptor beta chains came from one sample sequenced in a study of blood T cell repertoires in COVID-19. The table came from immunoSEQ multiplex PCR; TCRdb's copy has only in-frame clones and leaves some out. The sample records some 200,000 clones, just under 90% being singletons. The sequenced material came from peripheral blood. These receptors came from a woman in her 70s with COVID-19, enrolled during active disease.

V usage is TRBV3-1 (or the pseudogene TRBV3-2) and J usage is TRBJ2-4, with D perhaps TRBD1 (6 bases). The germline CDR1 and CDR2 sequences are LGHDT and YNNKEL (reference sequence). The CDR3 has 15 amino acids. Trimming stripped 4 bases from V and 0 bases from J, with 10 bases between. The CDR3 DNA reads as TGTGCCAGCAGCCCCGGACAGTTAGCCAAAAACATTCAGTACTTC. Translation: CASSPGQLAKNIQYF.

V is TRBV19 and J is TRBJ2-2; 14 nucleotides line up with TRBD2. V shed 6 bases and J 6 bases; nucleotides not matched to a gene: 0. CDR1 and CDR2 from the germline V gene are LNHDA and SQIVND (reference sequence). This CDR3 contains 14 residues. The CDR3 reads CASRTSGRAGELFF. The CDR3 nucleotides are TGTGCCAGTAGGACTAGCGGGAGGGCCGGGGAGCTGTTTTTT.

The sample holds a few counts of this clone. The sample contains more than one DNA sequence encoding this CDR3. The rearrangement joins TRBV6-5 to TRBJ1-3; D call uncertain. There are 15 residues in the CDR3. Germline loops: CDR1 MNHEY, CDR2 SVGAGI. Trimming pared 3 bases from V and 0 bases from J, leaving 9 bases between. This CDR3 reads CASSYSRFSGNTIYF. The CDR3, as DNA: TGTGCCAGCAGTTATTCCCGGTTCTCTGGAAACACCATATATTTT.

The chain couples TRBV30 to TRBJ1-1; D unclear. V dropped 3 bases and J dropped 1 base, with 6 bases sitting between them. The CDR3 has 12 residues. Per the germline V gene, CDR1 is GTSNPN and CDR2 is SVGIG (reference sequence). CDR3 in DNA: TGTGCCTGGAGATATAGGAACACTGAAGCTTTCTTT. Amino acid sequence: CAWRYRNTEAFF.

CDR3 nucleotide sequence: TGTGCCAGCAGCCCGGGGGGGGTCACAGATACGCAGTATTTT. Its translation: CASSPGGVTDTQYF. The rearrangement uses TRBV5-4 and TRBJ2-3; 8 bases agree with TRBD2. Germline loops: CDR1 SGHNT, CDR2 YYREEE (reference sequence). The CDR3 is 14 amino acids. Trimming at V came to 4 bases and at J to 2 bases, leaving 3 bases not matched to a gene. Using reference TRBV5-4 and TRBJ2-3 for the parts outside the CDR3, the full variable domain is ETGVTQSPTHLIKTRGQQVTLRCSSQSGHNTVSWYQQALGQGPQFIFQYYREEENGRGNFPPRFSGLQFPNYSSELNVNALELDDSALYLCASSPGGVTDTQYFGPGTRLTVL.

The CDR3 spells CASSGAGLAGISYEQYF. CDR3 nucleotide sequence: TGTGCCAGCAGTGGGGCAGGACTAGCGGGGATCTCCTACGAGCAGTACTTC. The chain has TRBV6-1 and TRBJ2-7; TRBD2 matches 12 bases. The V gene end was trimmed by 4 bases and the J gene end by 0 bases; junction bases not matched to a gene: 7. Germline CDR1 is MNHNS and CDR2 is SASEGT. This CDR3 region has 17 residues.

The CDR3 nucleotides read TGTGCCAGCAGCCCCCCCCTCAATCAGCCCCAGCATTTT. It codes for CASSPPLNQPQHF. The chain recombines TRBV6-5 with TRBJ1-5, with D hard to call. Trimming shortened V by 6 bases and J by 3 bases, and 9 bases separated the two germline ends. Germline lookup yields CDR1 MNHEY and CDR2 SVGAGI. This CDR3 is 13 amino acids long.

The rearrangement joins TRBV7-2 to TRBJ2-1; 11 bases fit TRBD2. J lost 5 bases, V lost 5 bases, and 8 bases had no gene match. CDR1 is SGHTA and CDR2 is FQGNSA in the germline V gene. The CDR3 length is 16 residues. The CDR3 sequence is CASSPTPGLADNEQFF. The CDR3 DNA reads as TGTGCCAGCAGCCCAACCCCGGGACTAGCGGACAATGAGCAGTTCTTC.

This chain joins TRBV21-1 and TRBJ1-6. TRBV21-1 is a documented pseudogene. The CDR3 consists of 17 residues. In DNA form, the CDR3 reads TGTGCCAGCAGCAGTCGAAGGGGAAAGGAGGGATTCTCACCCCTCCACTTT. This encodes CASSSRRGKEGFSPLHF.

This chain uses TRBV27 with TRBJ1-4; TRBD1 matches 7 bases. Per germline, CDR1 MNHEY and CDR2 SMNVEV (reference sequence). CDR3 length equals 15 residues. The V gene end was trimmed by 2 bases and the J gene end by 8 bases; junction bases not matched to a gene: 8. This CDR3 is CASSLRAGGREKLFF. The DNA for the CDR3 is TGTGCCAGCAGTTTAAGGGCAGGGGGAAGGGAAAAACTGTTTTTT.

The chain's CDR3 is CSALGLEQYF. DNA of the CDR3: TGCAGTGCCCTTGGCCTCGAGCAGTACTTC. This chain uses TRBV20-1 with TRBJ2-7, with D hard to call. The CDR3 is 10 amino acids. With 6 bases removed from V and 6 bases from J, the gap between germline ends came to 9 bases. Germline V gene lookup returns CDR1 DFQATT and CDR2 SNEGSKA (reference sequence).

The chain has TRBV11-2 and TRBJ2-7; TRBD1 agrees at 7 bases. In germline, CDR1 is SGHAT, CDR2 FQNNGV. The CDR3 has 14 amino acids. V dropped 1 base and J dropped 8; count of bases not matched to a gene: 8. The DNA for the CDR3 is TGTGCCAGCAGCTTAGCCCGGCAGGGGGTAAAGCAGTACTTC. This gives the protein CASSLARQGVKQYF.

J is TRBJ2-7 and V is TRBV6-5; 7 bases align to TRBD2. Germline CDR1 is MNHEY and CDR2 is SVGAGI. Unmatched junction bases numbered 10, after V lost 2 bases and J lost 3 bases. The CDR3 sequence is 16 residues long. CDR3 DNA: TGTGCCAGCAGTTACGGGGACGGGAGGTACGTCTACGAGCAGTACTTC. Translated: CASSYGDGRYVYEQYF.

The chain uses TRBV6-5 and TRBJ1-1; a weak D match, TRBD1 (5 bases). The V gene lost 5 bases and the J gene lost 5 bases, with 15 bases spanning the gap. The germline V gene has CDR1 MNHEY and CDR2 SVGAGI. The CDR3 is 14 amino acids. The CDR3 DNA is TGTGCCAGCAGTAACAGGAAGACCCAGACTGAAGCTTTCTTT. It codes for CASSNRKTQTEAFF.

The chain combines TRBV19 with TRBJ1-3; the match to TRBD1 covers 8 bases. The length of the CDR3 is 14 residues. Germline V gives CDR1 LNHDA, CDR2 SQIVND (reference sequence). Germline trimming cut 5 bases from V and 2 bases from J; bases unmatched to any gene: 2. CDR3 region: CASSSTGAGNTIYF. Here the CDR3 DNA reads TGTGCCAGTAGTTCGACAGGGGCTGGAAACACCATATATTTT.

This chain joins TRBV19 and TRBJ2-1, with TRBD1 matching over 7 bases. Germline V gives CDR1 LNHDA, CDR2 SQIVND (reference sequence). The CDR3 sequence is 14 residues long. The junction had 11 bases not matched to a gene; V was cut back by 2 bases and J by 13 bases. CDR3 protein: CASSIKGTDLFQFF. CDR3 DNA sequence: TGTGCCAGTAGTATAAAAGGGACAGACTTGTTCCAGTTCTTC.

The J gene is TRBJ2-5, the V gene TRBV10-2; possibly TRBD2 for D (5 bases). Trimming cost V 6 bases and J 7 bases, with 12 bases left between them. The CDR3 length is 12 residues. Germline CDR1 is WSHSY and CDR2 is SAAADI. The CDR3 here is CASRLGAVTQYF. The DNA of the CDR3 is TGCGCCAGCAGACTGGGAGCGGTGACCCAGTACTTC.

The table lists this clone with a few counts. The rearrangement uses TRBV6-5 and TRBJ1-2; D may be TRBD1 (6 bases). This CDR3 has 12 residues. Germline CDR1 and CDR2: MNHEY and SVGAGI. V was pared by 4 bases and J by 8 bases, with 11 bases between. The CDR3 region is CASSLDRRGYTF. CDR3 nucleotide sequence: TGTGCCAGCAGTTTAGACAGGAGGGGCTACACCTTC.

Here the CDR3 DNA reads TGTGCCAGCAGCACCGACGGGGAGTGGTCGGGGGAGCTGTTTTTT. This translates into CASSTDGEWSGELFF. The V call is TRBV14, the J call TRBJ2-2, with a possible D match to TRBD2 (5 bases). Looked up from germline, CDR1 is SGHDN and CDR2 is FVKESK. The CDR3 is 15 amino acids. With 5 bases removed from V and 8 bases from J, the gap between germline ends came to 18 bases.

The J gene is TRBJ1-5, the V gene TRBV7-3, with D hard to call. This CDR3 contains 14 residues. With 5 bases removed from V and 1 base from J, the gap between germline ends came to 9 bases. CDR1 is SGHTA and CDR2 is FQGTGA in the germline V gene. Here the CDR3 reads CASSPVGSNQPQHF. The CDR3 bases are TGTGCCAGCAGCCCCGTCGGGAGCAATCAGCCCCAGCATTTT.

The chain links TRBV10-3 to TRBJ1-2; 9 bases align to TRBD1. Germline assignment: CDR1 ENHRY and CDR2 SYGVKD. J was trimmed by 1 base and V by 11 bases; bases with no gene match: 5. CDR3 length: 13 residues. The CDR3 region is CAVTGGGNYGYTF. CDR3 nucleotide sequence: TGTGCCGTGACAGGGGGGGGTAACTATGGCTACACCTTC.